The following is a T cell receptor beta chain sequence with its context. This entry is derived from a study of blood T cell repertoires in COVID-19. Study-wide context: From T cells, B-cell-depleted T cells, or PBMCs came the material, which was cDNA or gDNA.

This CDR3 has 14 residues. V was pared by 7 bases and J by 5 bases, with 5 bases of the junction left unmatched. Germline V gene sequence: CDR1 LNHDA, CDR2 SQIVND (reference sequence). In the authors' methods: Reference gene primers were amplified, and this amplification served to estimate nucleated cell counts. Here immunoSEQ multiplex PCR was the method, and the copy in TCRdb shows in-frame clones only, minus some. V and J calls and clone size follow that table, whereas D and trimming were derived from the DNA. The table lists 450,000 or so clones, approximately 89% of them singletons. The chain joins TRBV19 to TRBJ2-2; 9 bases are a match to TRBD1. Sample: peripheral blood. The clonotype originates from a woman between 40 and 50 years old with COVID-19, enrolled during active disease. The CDR3 is CASTRTGATGELFF. The DNA of the CDR3 is TGTGCCAGTACCCGGACAGGGGCTACCGGGGAGCTGTTTTTT.